The sequence of this TCR beta chain was determined in a study of Tregs in tolerant kidney transplant recipients. Related graft donors supplied nonmyeloablative bone marrow transplants, and mixed chimerism was transient. The CDR3 is 14 amino acids. Trimming removed 1 base at V and 2 bases at J, with 8 bases between. CDR1 is SGHRS and CDR2 is YFSETQ in the germline V gene. Generated by immunoSEQ multiplex PCR, the TCRdb table keeps only in-frame clones and is missing some. The sample includes 80,000 or so clones, 75% to 95% of them seen just once. This rearrangement joins TRBV5-1 to TRBJ2-3; no reliable D call. The origin of this receptor is a human patient who received a combined kidney and bone marrow transplant. Some T cells may be transferred from the graft donor. Here the sequenced sample was CD4+ T cells from blood (PBMCs), taken 24 months after the transplant. The CDR3 DNA reads as TGCGCCAGCAGCTTGAGTCTATACACAGATACGCAGTATTTT. Residues: CASSLSLYTDTQYF.